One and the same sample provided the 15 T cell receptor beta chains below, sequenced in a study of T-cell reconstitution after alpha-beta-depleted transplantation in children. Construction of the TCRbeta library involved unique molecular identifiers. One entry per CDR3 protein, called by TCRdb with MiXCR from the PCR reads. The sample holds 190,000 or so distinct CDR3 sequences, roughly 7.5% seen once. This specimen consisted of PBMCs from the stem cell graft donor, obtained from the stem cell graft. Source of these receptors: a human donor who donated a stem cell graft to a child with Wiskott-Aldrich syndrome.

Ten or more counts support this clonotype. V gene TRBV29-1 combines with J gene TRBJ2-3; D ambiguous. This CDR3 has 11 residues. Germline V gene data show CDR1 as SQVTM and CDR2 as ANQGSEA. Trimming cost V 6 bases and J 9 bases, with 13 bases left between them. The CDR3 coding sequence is TGCAGCGTGAGTTTGGGCACCACGCAGTATTTT. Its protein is CSVSLGTTQYF.

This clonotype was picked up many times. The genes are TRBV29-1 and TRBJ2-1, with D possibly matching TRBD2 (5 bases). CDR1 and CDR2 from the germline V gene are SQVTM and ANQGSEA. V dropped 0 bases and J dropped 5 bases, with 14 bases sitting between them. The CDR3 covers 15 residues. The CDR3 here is CSVEDFRGSNNEQFF. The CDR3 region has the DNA TGCAGCGTTGAAGATTTTAGAGGGTCCAACAATGAGCAGTTCTTC.

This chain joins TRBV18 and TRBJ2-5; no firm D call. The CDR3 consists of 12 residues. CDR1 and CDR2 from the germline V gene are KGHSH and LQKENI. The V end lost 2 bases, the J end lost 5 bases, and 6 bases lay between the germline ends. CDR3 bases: TGTGCCAGCTCACCAGCAGCGGAGACCCAGTACTTC. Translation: CASSPAAETQYF.

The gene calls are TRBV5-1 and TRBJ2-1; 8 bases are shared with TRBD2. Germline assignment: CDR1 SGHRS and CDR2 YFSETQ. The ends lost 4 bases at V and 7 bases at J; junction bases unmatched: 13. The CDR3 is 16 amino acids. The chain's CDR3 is CASSPGGLTKGNEQFF. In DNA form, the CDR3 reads TGCGCCAGCAGCCCGGGGGGGCTCACAAAAGGGAATGAGCAGTTCTTC. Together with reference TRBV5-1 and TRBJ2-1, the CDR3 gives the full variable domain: KAGVTQTPRYLIKTRGQQVTLSCSPISGHRSVSWYQQTPGQGLQFLFEYFSETQRNKGNFPGRFSGRQFSNSRSEMNVSTLELGDSALYLCASSPGGLTKGNEQFFGPGTRLTVL.

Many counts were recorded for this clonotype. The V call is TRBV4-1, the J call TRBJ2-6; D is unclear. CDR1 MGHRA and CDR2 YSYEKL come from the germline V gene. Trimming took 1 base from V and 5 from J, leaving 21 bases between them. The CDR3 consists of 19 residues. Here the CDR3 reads CASSQAVGSTLPRANVLTF. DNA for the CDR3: TGCGCCAGCAGCCAAGCCGTAGGCAGTACCCTCCCGAGGGCCAACGTCCTGACTTTC.

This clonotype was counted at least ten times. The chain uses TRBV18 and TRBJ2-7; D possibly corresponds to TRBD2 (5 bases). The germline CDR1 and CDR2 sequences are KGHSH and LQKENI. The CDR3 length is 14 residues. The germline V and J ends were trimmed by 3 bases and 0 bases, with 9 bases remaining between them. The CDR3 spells CASSPRGSSYEQYF. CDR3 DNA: TGTGCCAGCTCACCGCGAGGGAGCTCCTACGAGCAGTACTTC.

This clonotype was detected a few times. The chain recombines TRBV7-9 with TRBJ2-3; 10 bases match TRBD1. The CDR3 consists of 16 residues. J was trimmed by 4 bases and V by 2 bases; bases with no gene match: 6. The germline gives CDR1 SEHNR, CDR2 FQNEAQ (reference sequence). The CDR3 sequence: CASSLLRQGASDTQYF. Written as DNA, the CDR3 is TGTGCCAGCAGCTTACTAAGACAGGGGGCGTCAGATACGCAGTATTTT.

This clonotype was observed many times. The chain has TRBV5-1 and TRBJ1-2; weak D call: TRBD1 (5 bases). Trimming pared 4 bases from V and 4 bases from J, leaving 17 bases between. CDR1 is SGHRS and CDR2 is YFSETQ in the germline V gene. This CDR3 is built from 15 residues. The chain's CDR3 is CASSEGTAGGYGYTF. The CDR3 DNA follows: TGCGCCAGCAGCGAGGGGACCGCTGGAGGCTATGGCTACACCTTC.

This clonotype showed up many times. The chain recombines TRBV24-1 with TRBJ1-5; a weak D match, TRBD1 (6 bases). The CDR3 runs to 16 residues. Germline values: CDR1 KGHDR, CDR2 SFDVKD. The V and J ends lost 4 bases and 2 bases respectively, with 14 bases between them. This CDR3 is CATSETDSMGNQPQHF. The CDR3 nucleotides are TGTGCCACCAGTGAAACGGACAGCATGGGCAATCAGCCCCAGCATTTT.

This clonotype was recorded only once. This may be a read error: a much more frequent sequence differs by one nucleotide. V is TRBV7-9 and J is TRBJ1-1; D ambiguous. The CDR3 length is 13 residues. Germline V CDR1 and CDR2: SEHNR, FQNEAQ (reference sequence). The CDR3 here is CASNLRRDTGAFF. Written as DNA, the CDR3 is TGTGCCAGCAACTTAAGGAGAGACACTGGAGCTTTCTTT. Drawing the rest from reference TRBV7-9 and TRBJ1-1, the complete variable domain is DTGVSQNPRHKITKRGQNVTFRCDPISEHNRLYWYRQTLGQGPEFLTYFQNEAQLEKSRLLSDRFSAERPKGSFSTLEIQRTEQGDSAMYLCASNLRRDTGAFFGQGTRLTVV.

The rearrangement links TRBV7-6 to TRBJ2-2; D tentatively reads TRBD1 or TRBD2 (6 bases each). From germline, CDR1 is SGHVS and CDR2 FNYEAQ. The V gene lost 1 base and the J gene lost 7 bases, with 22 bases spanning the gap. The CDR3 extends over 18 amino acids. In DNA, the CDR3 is TGTGCCAGCAGCTTAGAATCGTCGGGGGCAGGATGGAGCGGGGAGCTGTTTTTT. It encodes CASSLESSGAGWSGELFF.

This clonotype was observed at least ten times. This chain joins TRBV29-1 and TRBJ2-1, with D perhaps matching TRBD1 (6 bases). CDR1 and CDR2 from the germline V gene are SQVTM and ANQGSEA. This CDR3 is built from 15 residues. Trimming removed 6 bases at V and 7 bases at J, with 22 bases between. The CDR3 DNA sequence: TGCAGCGTCGTTCGGGACAACCAACTCCATAATGAGCAGTTCTTC. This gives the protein CSVVRDNQLHNEQFF.

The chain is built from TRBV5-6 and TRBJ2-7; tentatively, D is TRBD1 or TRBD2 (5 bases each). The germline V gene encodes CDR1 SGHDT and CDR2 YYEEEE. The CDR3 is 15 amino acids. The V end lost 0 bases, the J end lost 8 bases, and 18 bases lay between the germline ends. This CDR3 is CASSLEGPQIGKQYF. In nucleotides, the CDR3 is TGTGCCAGCAGCTTGGAGGGACCCCAAATCGGGAAGCAGTACTTC. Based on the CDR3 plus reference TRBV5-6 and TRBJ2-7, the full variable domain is DAGVTQSPTHLIKTRGQQVTLRCSPKSGHDTVSWYQQALGQGPQFIFQYYEEEERQRGNFPDRFSGHQFPNYSSELNVNALLLGDSALYLCASSLEGPQIGKQYFGPGTRLTVT.

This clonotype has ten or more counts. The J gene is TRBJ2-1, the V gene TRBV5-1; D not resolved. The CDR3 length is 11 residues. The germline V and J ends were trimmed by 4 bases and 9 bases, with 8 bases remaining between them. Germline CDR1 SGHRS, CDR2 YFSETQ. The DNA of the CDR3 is TGCGCCAGCAGCGCAGGATTTGAGCAGTTCTTC. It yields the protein CASSAGFEQFF.

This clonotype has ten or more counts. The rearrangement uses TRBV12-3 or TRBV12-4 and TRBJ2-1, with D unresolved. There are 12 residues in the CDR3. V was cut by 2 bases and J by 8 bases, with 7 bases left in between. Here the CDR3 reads CASSLRQYEQFF. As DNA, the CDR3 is TGTGCCAGCAGTTTAAGGCAGTATGAGCAGTTCTTC.